This T cell receptor (beta chain) emerged from a study of cytomegalovirus exposure and HLA in healthy donors. Study information: Of over 300 genotyped donors, 65% to 85% clustered with self-reported Caucasian donors.

Every donor was a healthy person donating bone marrow. A multiplex PCR was run with 60 Vbeta primers and 13 Jbeta primers. As originally analysed: The authors later counted around 80 million unique TCR beta chains, around 9.9 million of them shared. Produced via immunoSEQ multiplex PCR; TCRdb's table is partial and in-frame only. V and J calls and clone size are those listed in that table; D and trimming were worked out from the DNA. The sample has some 130,000 clones; approximately 78% are singletons. The sample was PBMCs. This receptor was obtained from a woman between 40 and 55 years old in good health and CMV-seropositive.

The CDR3 protein is CSAGDREAFF. In DNA, the CDR3 is TGCAGTGCAGGAGACAGGGAAGCTTTCTTT. The rearrangement links TRBV20-1 to TRBJ1-1; a possible D gene is TRBD1 (6 bases). CDR3 length equals 10 residues. The germline V and J ends were trimmed by 6 bases and 8 bases, with 10 bases remaining between them. Germline V gives CDR1 DFQATT, CDR2 SNEGSKA (reference sequence).